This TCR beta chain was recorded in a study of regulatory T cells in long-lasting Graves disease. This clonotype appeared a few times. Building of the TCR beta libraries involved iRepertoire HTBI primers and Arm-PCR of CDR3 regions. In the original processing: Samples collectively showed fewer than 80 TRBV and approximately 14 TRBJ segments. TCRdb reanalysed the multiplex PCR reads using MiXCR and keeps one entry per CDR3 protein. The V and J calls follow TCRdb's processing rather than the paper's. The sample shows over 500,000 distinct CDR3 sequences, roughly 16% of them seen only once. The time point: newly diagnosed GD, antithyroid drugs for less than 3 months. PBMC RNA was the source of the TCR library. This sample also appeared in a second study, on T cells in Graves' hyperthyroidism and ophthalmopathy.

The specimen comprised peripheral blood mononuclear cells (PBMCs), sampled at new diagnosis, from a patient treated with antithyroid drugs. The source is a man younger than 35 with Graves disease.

The CDR3 DNA sequence: TGTGCCAGCAGCTCTTCCGGGGTTCAGCAGTACTTC. The encoded protein is CASSSSGVQQYF. The chain uses TRBV11-2 and TRBJ2-7; D possibly corresponds to TRBD2 (5 bases). CDR1 is SGHAT and CDR2 is FQNNGV in the germline V gene. This CDR3 has 12 amino acids. Deletions cut 4 bases from V and 8 bases from J, with 12 bases between.